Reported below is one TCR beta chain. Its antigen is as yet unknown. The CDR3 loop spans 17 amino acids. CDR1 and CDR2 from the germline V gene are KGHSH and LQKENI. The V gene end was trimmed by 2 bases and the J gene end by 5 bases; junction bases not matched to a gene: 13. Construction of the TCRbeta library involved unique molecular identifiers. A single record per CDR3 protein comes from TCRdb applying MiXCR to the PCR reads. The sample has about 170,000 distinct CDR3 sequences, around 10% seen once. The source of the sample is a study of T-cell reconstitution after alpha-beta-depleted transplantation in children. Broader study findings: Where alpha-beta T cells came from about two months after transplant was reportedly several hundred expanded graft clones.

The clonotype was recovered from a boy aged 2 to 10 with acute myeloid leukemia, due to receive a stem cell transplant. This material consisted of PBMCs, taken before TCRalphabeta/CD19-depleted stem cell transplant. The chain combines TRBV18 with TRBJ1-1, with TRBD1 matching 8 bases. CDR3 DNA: TGTGCCAGCTCACCAACCCGGGGACAGGAAGGGAAGACTGAAGCTTTCTTT. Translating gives CASSPTRGQEGKTEAFF.